A selection of T cell receptor beta chains follows, all from one sample in a study of shared clonotypes between healthy human individuals. Using immunoSEQ multiplex PCR, the repertoire was profiled, and TCRdb retains in-frame clones only, with some absent. Seen here are about half a million clones, roughly 78% observed once, and the top ten hold roughly 13%. Sequenced: PBMCs. The receptors stem from a woman aged 40 to 49 in good health. Some clones in this sample may be carry-over from other donors' samples. The CDR3 runs from the conserved cysteine through the conserved F or W. Each record gives: J gene, V gene, CDR3 protein.

>TRBJ1-2|TRBV30
CAWSEGNGHGYTF
>TRBJ2-7|TRBV6-1
CASRSGTPYEQYF
>TRBJ1-2|TRBV11-3
CASTSRTGGFGGYTF
>TRBJ2-3|TRBV28
CASAGPYRLTDTQYF
>TRBJ1-2|TRBV5-6
CASSLGENYGYTF
>TRBJ2-3|TRBV5-1
CASSLNGVTDTQYF
>TRBJ1-6|TRBV30
CAWSEWGAGSPLHF
>TRBJ2-3|TRBV7-9
CASSLLEFTDTQYF
>TRBJ1-2|TRBV5-4
CASSLDVTGVRYGYTF
>TRBJ1-1|TRBV29-1
CSETRGRGTEAFF
>TRBJ1-3|TRBV11-2
CASSPRTASGNTIYF
>TRBJ2-2|TRBV11-2
CASSFSVGTGELFF
>TRBJ2-7|TRBV29-1
CSVQVSGSSSEQYF
>TRBJ1-2|TRBV4-2
CASSLGQGASYGYTF
>TRBJ1-3|TRBV28
CASGVGRNTIYF
>TRBJ2-2|TRBV7-9
CASRGDVNTGELFF
>TRBJ2-1|TRBV2
CASSVRPRTNSYNEQFF
>TRBJ2-1|TRBV30
CAWSASGGPIDEQFF
>TRBJ2-7|TRBV7-9
CASSPRTSGHEQYF
>TRBJ2-3|TRBV28
CASSLGPGGTDTQYF
>TRBJ2-7|TRBV27
CASSLGLAGVYEQYF
>TRBJ2-3|TRBV4-2
CASSQEGTQADTQYF
>TRBJ2-2|TRBV6-6
CASSPSSPGELFF
>TRBJ1-1|TRBV28
CALKRGVNTEAFF
>TRBJ1-2|TRBV27
CASSSMSDYGYTF
>TRBJ1-4|TRBV2
CASSLNRGANEKLFF
>TRBJ2-1|TRBV29-1
CSVGQNNEQFF
>TRBJ1-2|TRBV19
CASSIRGQPYGYTF
>TRBJ2-5|TRBV7-7
CASSLNGGETQYF
>TRBJ1-1|TRBV18
CASSPFEDRGEDTEAFF
>TRBJ2-2|TRBV30
CAWSRQGTGELFF
>TRBJ2-7|TRBV28
CASSLVGTGSYEQYF
>TRBJ2-1|TRBV2
CASSESASGRFHEQFF
>TRBJ2-7|TRBV4-3
CASSQDYLFEQYF
>TRBJ2-7|TRBV10-1
CATSRGNSYEQYF
>TRBJ1-3|TRBV14
CASSQFSVNTIYF
>TRBJ2-7|TRBV27
CASRHRGLPDSSYEQYF
>TRBJ2-2|TRBV5-1
CASSYNNGGTGELFF
>TRBJ2-3|TRBV2
CASLVRTDTQYF
>TRBJ2-4|TRBV2
CASSEGAGGGENIQYF
>TRBJ2-3|TRBV7-8
CASSLGTSGIITQYF
>TRBJ1-3|TRBV28
CASTPASTGNTIYF
>TRBJ2-7|TRBV18
CASSPRQGPVDEQYF
>TRBJ2-3|TRBV10-1
CASSELSTDTQYF
>TRBJ2-1|TRBV5-1
CASSSAGVSYNEQFF
>TRBJ2-1|TRBV10-3
CAISESVQNYEQFF
>TRBJ2-1|TRBV25-1
CASSPSSGGYNEQFF
>TRBJ2-3|TRBV5-1
CASSPDFSTDTQYF
>TRBJ1-1|TRBV7-3
CASSEGNTEAFF